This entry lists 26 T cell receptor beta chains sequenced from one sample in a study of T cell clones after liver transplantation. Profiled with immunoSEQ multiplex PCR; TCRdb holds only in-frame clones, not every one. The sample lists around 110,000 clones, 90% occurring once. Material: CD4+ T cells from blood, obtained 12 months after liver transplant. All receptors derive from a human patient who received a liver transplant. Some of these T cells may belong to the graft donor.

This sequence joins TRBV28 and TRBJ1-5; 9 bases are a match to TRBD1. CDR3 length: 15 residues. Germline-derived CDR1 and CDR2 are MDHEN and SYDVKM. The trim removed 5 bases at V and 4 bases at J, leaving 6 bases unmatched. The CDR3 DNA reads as TGTGCCAGCAGTCCACAGGGGGCTCGAAATCAGCCCCAGCATTTT. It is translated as CASSPQGARNQPQHF.

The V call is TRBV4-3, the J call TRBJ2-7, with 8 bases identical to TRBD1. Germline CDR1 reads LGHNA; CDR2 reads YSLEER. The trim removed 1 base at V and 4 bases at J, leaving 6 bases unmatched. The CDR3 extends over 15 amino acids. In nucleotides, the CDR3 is TGCGCCAGCAGCCAAGCAGGGGGCTCGGAGTACGAGCAGTACTTC. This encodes CASSQAGGSEYEQYF.

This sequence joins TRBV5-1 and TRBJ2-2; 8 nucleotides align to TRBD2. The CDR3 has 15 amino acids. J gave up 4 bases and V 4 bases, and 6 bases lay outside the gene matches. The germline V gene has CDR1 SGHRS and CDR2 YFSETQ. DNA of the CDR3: TGCGCCAGCAGCCCGGGACTAGGCCCCACCGGGGAGCTGTTTTTT. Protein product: CASSPGLGPTGELFF.

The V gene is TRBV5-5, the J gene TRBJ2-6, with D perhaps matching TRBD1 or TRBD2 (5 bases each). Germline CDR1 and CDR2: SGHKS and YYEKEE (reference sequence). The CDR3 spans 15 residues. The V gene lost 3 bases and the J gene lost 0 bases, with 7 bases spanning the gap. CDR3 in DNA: TGTGCCAGCAGCTCAGGGAGCTCTGGGGCCAACGTCCTGACTTTC. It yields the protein CASSSGSSGANVLTF.

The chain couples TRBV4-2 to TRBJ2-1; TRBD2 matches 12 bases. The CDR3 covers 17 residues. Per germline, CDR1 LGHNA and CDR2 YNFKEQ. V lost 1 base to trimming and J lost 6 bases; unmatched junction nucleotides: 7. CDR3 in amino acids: CASSQAGPSGRGNEQFF. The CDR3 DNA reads TGTGCCAGCAGCCAAGCGGGACCTAGCGGGAGGGGCAATGAGCAGTTCTTC.

CDR3 amino acids: CASSRVMNTEAFF. The CDR3 DNA reads TGTGCCAGCAGCAGAGTCATGAACACTGAAGCTTTCTTT. The chain has TRBV27 and TRBJ1-1; no firm D call. V was shortened by 6 bases and J by 0 bases, with 8 bases between the two germline ends. The germline CDR1 and CDR2 sequences are MNHEY and SMNVEV (reference sequence). This CDR3 region has 13 residues.

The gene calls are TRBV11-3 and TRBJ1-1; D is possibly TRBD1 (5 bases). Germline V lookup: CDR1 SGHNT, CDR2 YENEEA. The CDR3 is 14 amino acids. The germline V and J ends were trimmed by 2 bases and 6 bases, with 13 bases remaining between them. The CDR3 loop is CASSLRQGSAEAFF. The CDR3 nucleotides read TGTGCCAGCAGCTTACGCCAGGGATCAGCTGAAGCTTTCTTT.

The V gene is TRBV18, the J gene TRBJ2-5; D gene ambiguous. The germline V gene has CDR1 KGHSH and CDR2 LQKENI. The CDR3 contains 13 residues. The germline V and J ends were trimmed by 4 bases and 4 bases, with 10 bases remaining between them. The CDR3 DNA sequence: TGTGCCAGCTCACTCCATTGGGGAGAGACCCAGTACTTC. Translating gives CASSLHWGETQYF.

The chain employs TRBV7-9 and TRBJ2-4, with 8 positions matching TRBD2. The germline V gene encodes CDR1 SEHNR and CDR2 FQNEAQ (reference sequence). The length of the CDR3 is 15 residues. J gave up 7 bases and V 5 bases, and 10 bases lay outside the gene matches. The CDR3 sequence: CASSASGSVGNIQYF. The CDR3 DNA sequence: TGTGCCAGCAGCGCAAGCGGGAGCGTGGGGAACATTCAGTACTTC.

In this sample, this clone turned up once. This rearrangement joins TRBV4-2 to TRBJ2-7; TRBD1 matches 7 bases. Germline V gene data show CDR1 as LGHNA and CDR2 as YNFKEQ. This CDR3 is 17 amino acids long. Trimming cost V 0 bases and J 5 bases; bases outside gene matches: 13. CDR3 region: CASSQEGLSRGLNEQYF. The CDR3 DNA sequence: TGTGCCAGCAGCCAAGAAGGGCTGAGTAGGGGGCTGAACGAGCAGTACTTC.

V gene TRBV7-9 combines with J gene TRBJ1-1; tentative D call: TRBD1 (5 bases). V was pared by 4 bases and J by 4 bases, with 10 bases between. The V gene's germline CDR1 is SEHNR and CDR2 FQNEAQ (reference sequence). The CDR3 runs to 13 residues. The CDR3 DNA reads TGTGCCAGCAGCTCCGGGGGTTTCACTGAAGCTTTCTTT. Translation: CASSSGGFTEAFF.

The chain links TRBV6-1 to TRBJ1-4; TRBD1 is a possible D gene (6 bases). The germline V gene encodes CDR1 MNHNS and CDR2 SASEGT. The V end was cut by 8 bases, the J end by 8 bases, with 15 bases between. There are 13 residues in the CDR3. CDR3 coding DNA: TGTGCCAGCGCCGTCAGGGGAGGAGAAAAACTGTTTTTT. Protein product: CASAVRGGEKLFF.

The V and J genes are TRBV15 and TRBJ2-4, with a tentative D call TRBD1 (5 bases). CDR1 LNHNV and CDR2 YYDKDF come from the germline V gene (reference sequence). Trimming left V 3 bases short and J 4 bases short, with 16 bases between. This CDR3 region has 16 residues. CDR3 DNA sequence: TGTGCCACCAGCAGTCTATTACAGGAGACTAAAAACATTCAGTACTTC. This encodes CATSSLLQETKNIQYF. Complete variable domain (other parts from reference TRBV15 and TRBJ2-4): DAMVIQNPRYQVTQFGKPVTLSCSQTLNHNVMYWYQQKSSQAPKLLFHYYDKDFNNEADTPDNFQSRRPNTSFCFLDIRSPGLGDTAMYLCATSSLLQETKNIQYFGAGTRLSVL.

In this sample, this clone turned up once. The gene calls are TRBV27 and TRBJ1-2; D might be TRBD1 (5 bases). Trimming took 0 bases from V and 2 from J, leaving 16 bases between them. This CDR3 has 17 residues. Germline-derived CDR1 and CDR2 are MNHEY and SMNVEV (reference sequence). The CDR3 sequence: CASSLSYSWTSNYGYTF. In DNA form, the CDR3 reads TGTGCCAGCAGTTTATCTTATTCGTGGACATCGAACTATGGCTACACCTTC.

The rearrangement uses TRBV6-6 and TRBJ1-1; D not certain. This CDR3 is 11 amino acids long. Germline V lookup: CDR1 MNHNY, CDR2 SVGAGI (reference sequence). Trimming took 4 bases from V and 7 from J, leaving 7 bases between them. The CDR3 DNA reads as TGTGCCAGCAGTTCGATCTATGAAGCTTTCTTT. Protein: CASSSIYEAFF.

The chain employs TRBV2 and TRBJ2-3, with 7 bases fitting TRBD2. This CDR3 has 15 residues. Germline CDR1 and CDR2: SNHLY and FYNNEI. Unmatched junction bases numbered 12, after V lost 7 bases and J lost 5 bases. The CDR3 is CASNRGGRTVDTQYF. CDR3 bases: TGTGCCAGCAATCGCGGCGGGAGAACAGTAGATACGCAGTATTTT.

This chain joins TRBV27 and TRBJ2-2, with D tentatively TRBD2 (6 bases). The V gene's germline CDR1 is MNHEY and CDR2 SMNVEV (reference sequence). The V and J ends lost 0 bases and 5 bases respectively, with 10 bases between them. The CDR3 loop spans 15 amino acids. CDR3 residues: CASSLSWRVTGELFF. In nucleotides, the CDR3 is TGTGCCAGCAGTTTATCGTGGAGGGTAACCGGGGAGCTGTTTTTT.

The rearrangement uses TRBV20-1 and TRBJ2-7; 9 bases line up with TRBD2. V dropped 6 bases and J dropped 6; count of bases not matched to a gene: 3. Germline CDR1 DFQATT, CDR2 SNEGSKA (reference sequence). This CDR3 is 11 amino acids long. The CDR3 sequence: CSAGTSREQYF. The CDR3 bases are TGCAGTGCCGGGACTAGCCGCGAGCAGTACTTC.

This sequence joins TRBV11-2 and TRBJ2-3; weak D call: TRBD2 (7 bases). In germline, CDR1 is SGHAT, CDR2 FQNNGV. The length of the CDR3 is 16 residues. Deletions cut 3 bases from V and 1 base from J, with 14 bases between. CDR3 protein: CASSFWGGGGTDTQYF. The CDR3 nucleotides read TGTGCCAGCAGCTTTTGGGGAGGGGGAGGCACAGATACGCAGTATTTT.

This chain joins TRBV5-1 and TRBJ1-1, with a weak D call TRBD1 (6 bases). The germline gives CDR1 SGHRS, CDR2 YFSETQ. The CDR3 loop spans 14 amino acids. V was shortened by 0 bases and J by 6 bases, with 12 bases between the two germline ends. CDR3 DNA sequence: TGCGCCAGCAGCTTGGGGACAGCCTACCCTGAAGCTTTCTTT. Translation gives CASSLGTAYPEAFF.

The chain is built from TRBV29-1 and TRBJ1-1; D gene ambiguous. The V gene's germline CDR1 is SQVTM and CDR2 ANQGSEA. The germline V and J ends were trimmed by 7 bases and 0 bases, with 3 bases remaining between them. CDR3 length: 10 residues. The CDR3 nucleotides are TGCAGCGGACTGAACACTGAAGCTTTCTTT. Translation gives CSGLNTEAFF. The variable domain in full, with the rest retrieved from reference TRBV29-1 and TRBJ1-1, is SAVISQKPSRDICQRGTSLTIQCQVDSQVTMMFWYRQQPGQSLTLIATANQGSEATYESGFVIDKFPISRPNLTFSTLTVSNMSPEDSSIYLCSGLNTEAFFGQGTRLTVV.

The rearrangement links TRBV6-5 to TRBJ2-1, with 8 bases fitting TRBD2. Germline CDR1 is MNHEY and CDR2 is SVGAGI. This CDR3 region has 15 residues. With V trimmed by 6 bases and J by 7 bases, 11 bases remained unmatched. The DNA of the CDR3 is TGTGCCAGCAGGCCCCCCTTGTCGGGGGGGAATGAGCAGTTCTTC. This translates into CASRPPLSGGNEQFF.

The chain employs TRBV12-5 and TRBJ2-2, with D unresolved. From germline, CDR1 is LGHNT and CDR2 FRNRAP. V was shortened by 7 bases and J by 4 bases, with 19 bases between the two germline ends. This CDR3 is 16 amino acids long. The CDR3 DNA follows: TGTGCTAGTGTCCCTGGCGTCGGGCGCGTCACCGGGGAGCTGTTTTTT. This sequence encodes CASVPGVGRVTGELFF.

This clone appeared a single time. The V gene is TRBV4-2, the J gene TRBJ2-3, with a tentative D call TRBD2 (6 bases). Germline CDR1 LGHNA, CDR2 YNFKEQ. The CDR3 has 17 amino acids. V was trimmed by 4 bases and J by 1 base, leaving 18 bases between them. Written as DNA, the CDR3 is TGTGCCAGCAGCCTTAGGGCACTAGCCGAGGGCACAGATACGCAGTATTTT. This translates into CASSLRALAEGTDTQYF.

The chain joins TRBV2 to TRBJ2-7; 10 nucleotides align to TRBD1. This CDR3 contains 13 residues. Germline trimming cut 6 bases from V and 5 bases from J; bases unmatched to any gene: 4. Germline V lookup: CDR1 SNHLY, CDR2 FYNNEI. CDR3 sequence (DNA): TGTGCCAGCAGGACAGGGGGCACGGACGAGCAGTACTTC. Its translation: CASRTGGTDEQYF.

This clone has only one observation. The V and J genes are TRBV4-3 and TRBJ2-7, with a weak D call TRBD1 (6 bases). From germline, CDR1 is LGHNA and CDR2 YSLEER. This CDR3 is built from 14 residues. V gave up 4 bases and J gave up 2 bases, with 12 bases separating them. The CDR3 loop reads CASSPLGHPYEQYF. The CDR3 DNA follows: TGCGCCAGCAGCCCCCTGGGACATCCCTACGAGCAGTACTTC.